There are many counts of the clone carrying this T cell receptor beta chain. TCRbeta library construction was performed incorporating unique molecular identifiers. TCRdb re-called the PCR reads with MiXCR, one entry per CDR3 protein. This sample has approximately 490,000 distinct CDR3 sequences, with approximately 12% found just once. This sample was included in a study of T-cell reconstitution after alpha-beta-depleted transplantation in children. Germline trimming cut 5 bases from V and 6 bases from J; bases unmatched to any gene: 9. The CDR3 extends over 14 amino acids. This chain joins TRBV12-3 or TRBV12-4 and TRBJ2-7; 8 nucleotides agree with TRBD2. This receptor was identified in a human donor who donated a stem cell graft to a child with combined immunodeficiency. Source: PBMCs from the stem cell graft donor, taken from the stem cell graft. The CDR3 DNA is TGTGCCAGCAGTACCCAGCGGGAGAGGGTCGAGCAGTACTTC. It yields the protein CASSTQRERVEQYF.